This passage covers 9 T cell receptor beta chains from one sample sequenced in a study of T-cell reconstitution after alpha-beta-depleted transplantation in children. Molecular barcoding with unique molecular identifiers was used for the TCRbeta library. TCRdb reprocessed the PCR reads with MiXCR, giving one entry per CDR3 protein. The table lists about 610,000 distinct CDR3 sequences, roughly a tenth of them singletons, with 4% to 5% in the top ten. This specimen consisted of PBMCs from the stem cell graft donor, obtained from the stem cell graft. The receptors here all came from a human donor who donated a stem cell graft to a child with acute myeloid leukemia.

The CDR3 DNA reads TGTGCCAGCAGTTACTCGATTGAGGGGGTCGGAAAGACCCAGTACTTC. Its translation is CASSYSIEGVGKTQYF. This rearrangement joins TRBV6-5 to TRBJ2-5; a weak D match, TRBD1 (6 bases). This CDR3 has 16 residues. Trimming stripped 0 bases from V and 6 bases from J, with 17 bases between. CDR1 is MNHEY, CDR2 SVGAGI, per germline.

CDR3 residues: CASHPGLFNEQFF. The CDR3 DNA sequence: TGTGCCAGCCATCCGGGGCTCTTCAATGAGCAGTTCTTC. This sequence joins TRBV2 and TRBJ2-1, with D perhaps matching TRBD1 or TRBD2 (5 bases each). CDR1 SNHLY and CDR2 FYNNEI come from the germline V gene. The CDR3 extends over 13 amino acids. Trimming stripped 8 bases from V and 6 bases from J, with 14 bases between. The full variable domain, with the rest looked up from reference TRBV2 and TRBJ2-1, is EPEVTQTPSHQVTQMGQEVILRCVPISNHLYFYWYRQILGQKVEFLVSFYNNEISEKSEIFDDQFSVERPDGSNFTLKIRSTKLEDSAMYFCASHPGLFNEQFFGPGTRLTVL.

The sample holds a few counts of this clonotype. This chain uses TRBV7-3 with TRBJ2-1, with TRBD2 matching 8 bases. Germline CDR1 is SGHTA and CDR2 is FQGTGA. The CDR3 covers 15 residues. With 1 base clipped from V and 8 bases from J, the junction kept 7 bases outside the gene matches. CDR3 in DNA: TGTGCCAGCAGCTTAAGCGGCGGGAGGAGTGATGAGCAGTTCTTC. It specifies CASSLSGGRSDEQFF.

This clonotype was found a few times. For the CDR3, the DNA is TGTGCCTGGAGGGACAGGGGGGATGGAAGGACCCAGTACTTC. It translates to CAWRDRGDGRTQYF. The rearrangement uses TRBV30 and TRBJ2-5; 10 bases map to TRBD1. Germline loops: CDR1 GTSNPN, CDR2 SVGIG (reference sequence). This CDR3 has 14 residues. The V segment lost 3 bases and the J segment 7 bases; nucleotides outside the gene matches: 8.

This sequence joins TRBV2 and TRBJ1-1; D not certain. CDR1 is SNHLY, CDR2 FYNNEI, per germline. This CDR3 has 12 residues. Between the trimmed V and J ends, which lost 4 bases and 6 bases, there was a span of 9 bases. Here the CDR3 DNA reads TGTGCCAGCAGTGGGGAGCGGGCTGAAGCTTTCTTT. Translation: CASSGERAEAFF. The full variable domain, with the rest looked up from reference TRBV2 and TRBJ1-1, is EPEVTQTPSHQVTQMGQEVILRCVPISNHLYFYWYRQILGQKVEFLVSFYNNEISEKSEIFDDQFSVERPDGSNFTLKIRSTKLEDSAMYFCASSGERAEAFFGQGTRLTVV.

The rearrangement uses TRBV14 and TRBJ2-7, with D possibly matching TRBD1 (6 bases). Germline CDR1 SGHDN, CDR2 FVKESK. CDR3 length: 13 amino acids. Trimming took off 5 bases at V and 4 bases at J, with 12 bases between the two ends. Here the CDR3 reads CASSYQGMYEQYF. As DNA, the CDR3 is TGTGCCAGCAGCTATCAGGGGATGTACGAGCAGTACTTC.

The J gene is TRBJ2-7, the V gene TRBV5-5; 10 nucleotides line up with TRBD1. CDR3 length: 13 amino acids. The junction had 5 bases not matched to a gene; V was cut back by 5 bases and J by 6 bases. Germline lookup yields CDR1 SGHKS and CDR2 YYEKEE (reference sequence). The CDR3: CASSRDRGFEQYF. CDR3 DNA: TGTGCCAGCAGTCGGGACAGGGGTTTCGAGCAGTACTTC.

This clonotype was detected ten times or more. The CDR3 loop is CASSQEGRRSGELFF. The CDR3 region has the DNA TGTGCCAGCAGCCAAGAGGGACGGCGGAGCGGGGAGCTGTTTTTT. The rearrangement uses TRBV14 and TRBJ2-2; perhaps D is TRBD1 or TRBD2 (5 bases each). This CDR3 has 15 amino acids. V lost 0 bases and J lost 7, with 12 bases in between. Germline CDR1 SGHDN, CDR2 FVKESK.

This clonotype showed up many times. The chain combines TRBV24-1 with TRBJ2-1, with TRBD2 matching over 7 bases. The CDR3 is 16 amino acids. CDR1 is KGHDR and CDR2 is SFDVKD in the germline V gene. The junction had 8 bases not matched to a gene; V was cut back by 5 bases and J by 2 bases. CDR3 loop: CATSAAGTTPYNEQFF. The DNA for the CDR3 is TGTGCCACCAGTGCCGCCGGGACTACCCCCTACAATGAGCAGTTCTTC.